The entry that follows covers one TCR beta chain sequence. It has no known antigen specificity. No qualities accompany the bases; no much larger clone lies one base away. CDR1 and CDR2, per the germline V gene, are LGHNA and YNFKEQ. Trimming costs V 0 bases and J 1 base, and their ends lie 6 bases apart. Counted from cysteine to phenylalanine, this CDR3 has 14 amino acids. The only DNA kept is the CDR3, 42 bases in frame from the first base. This record comes from a study of T cell changes during pregnancy in multiple sclerosis (dated by TCRdb to the late 2010s). At the level of the whole study: In women with multiple sclerosis, the researchers looked at how the T cell repertoire shifted as pregnancy progressed.

Receptors were amplified or captured by the immunoSEQ multiplex PCR assay. TCRdb provides this immuneACCESS table in a form limited to in-frame rearrangements. Some clones are lacking; in checked studies, under half of them reflect an unresolved V gene, and why the rest are absent is not known. Across this sample there are some 77,000 clones, with approximately 94% seen only once. In total, the top ten clones hold 2% to 3% of the sample. The sequence joins TRBV4-2 to TRBJ1-1, with the D gene uncertain. The sequencing here drew on peripheral blood, taken after pregnancy. The clonotype originates from a female donor in good health, enrolled as a control in a pregnancy study. CDR3 sequence: CASSQDVANTEAFF. The DNA reads TGTGCCAGCAGCCAAGATGTGGCGAACACTGAAGCTTTCTTT.